The 25 T cell receptor beta chains below come from one sample, sequenced in a study of blood T cell repertoires in COVID-19. Some clones are missing from TCRdb's copy, which holds only in-frame ones; the method was immunoSEQ multiplex PCR. This table has tens of thousands of clones, around nine tenths appearing once. The specimen sequenced was peripheral blood. Receptors were obtained from a woman aged 60 to 75 with COVID-19, enrolled during active disease.

V usage is TRBV19 and J usage is TRBJ2-1; no clear D gene. CDR3 length: 13 residues. Germline lookup yields CDR1 LNHDA and CDR2 SQIVND (reference sequence). V gave up 1 base and J gave up 5 bases, with 6 bases separating them. The CDR3 region has the DNA TGTGCCAGTAGTATAGGAAGCAACAATGAGCAGTTCTTC. The encoded protein is CASSIGSNNEQFF.

This clone was observed once. The chain employs TRBV27 and TRBJ2-7; 8 nucleotides match TRBD2. Germline CDR1 reads MNHEY; CDR2 reads SMNVEV (reference sequence). V shed 4 bases and J 3 bases; nucleotides not matched to a gene: 11. The CDR3 loop spans 16 amino acids. The CDR3 bases are TGTGCCAGCAGTTCCAACCGACTAGCGCGAAGCTACGAGCAGTACTTC. Its protein is CASSSNRLARSYEQYF.

The chain carries TRBV14 and TRBJ1-1, with D unresolved. The germline V gene has CDR1 SGHDN and CDR2 FVKESK. This CDR3 contains 13 residues. The V gene lost 4 bases and the J gene lost 5 bases, with 11 bases spanning the gap. CDR3 nucleotides: TGTGCCAGCAGCCTGGGTCTCGGGACTGAAGCTTTCTTT. As protein: CASSLGLGTEAFF.

The chain links TRBV7-9 to TRBJ1-1, with 10 bases fitting TRBD1. The J segment lost 4 bases and the V segment lost 1 base, leaving 6 bases of the junction unmatched. The CDR3 sequence is 16 residues long. CDR1 is SEHNR and CDR2 is FQNEAQ in the germline V gene (reference sequence). CDR3: CASSLGFWDRGTEAFF. The CDR3 DNA is TGTGCCAGCAGCTTAGGCTTTTGGGACAGGGGCACTGAAGCTTTCTTT.

This clone appeared a single time. The rearrangement uses TRBV5-6 and TRBJ2-2, with D perhaps TRBD1 (5 bases). This CDR3 contains 13 residues. Germline loops: CDR1 SGHDT, CDR2 YYEEEE. V dropped 0 bases and J dropped 5 bases, with 5 bases sitting between them. The CDR3 loop is CASSLAGTGELFF. As DNA, the CDR3 is TGTGCCAGCAGCTTGGCAGGGACCGGGGAGCTGTTTTTT.

The V call is TRBV6-6, the J call TRBJ1-1; 8 bases agree with TRBD1. Germline assignment: CDR1 MNHNY and CDR2 SVGAGI (reference sequence). J gave up 5 bases and V 7 bases, and 3 bases lay outside the gene matches. The CDR3 is made up of 12 amino acids. CDR3 residues: CASTTGGTEAFF. DNA for the CDR3: TGTGCCAGCACCACAGGGGGTACTGAAGCTTTCTTT.

Details on this clone: The junction differs from germline at one of its ends, possibly a read error. This chain links TRBV2 with TRBJ2-7; 8 bases are a match to TRBD2. This CDR3 has 14 amino acids. CDR1 SNHLY and CDR2 FYNNEI come from the germline V gene. The CDR3 is CASRGRTSSHEQYF. The CDR3 coding sequence is TGTGCCAGCAGGGGACGGACTAGCTCCCACGAGCAGTACTTC.

CDR3: CATSDQVTYEQYF. The CDR3 DNA follows: TGTGCCACCAGTGATCAGGTTACCTACGAGCAGTACTTC. The gene calls are TRBV24-1 and TRBJ2-7; no reliable D call. The V end lost 3 bases, the J end lost 2 bases, and 7 bases lay between the germline ends. Germline V CDR1 and CDR2: KGHDR, SFDVKD. The CDR3 loop spans 13 amino acids.

The chain uses TRBV30 and TRBJ1-1; TRBD1 is a possible D gene (6 bases). Trimming shortened V by 4 bases and J by 10 bases, and 16 bases separated the two germline ends. This CDR3 spans 12 amino acids. Germline loops: CDR1 GTSNPN, CDR2 SVGIG (reference sequence). This CDR3 reads CAWNPTGKVAFF. CDR3 in DNA: TGTGCCTGGAACCCGACAGGCAAAGTAGCTTTCTTT.

This chain joins TRBV11-3 and TRBJ2-2, with D possibly matching TRBD1 (5 bases). The V and J ends lost 5 bases and 5 bases respectively, with 9 bases between them. The CDR3 extends over 13 amino acids. Germline CDR1 reads SGHNT; CDR2 reads YENEEA. The CDR3 DNA is TGTGCCAGCAGCCGCCGACAGACCGGGGAGCTGTTTTTT. The encoded protein is CASSRRQTGELFF.

This clone was counted only a few times. The rearrangement links TRBV3-1 (or the pseudogene TRBV3-2) to TRBJ2-1, with D possibly TRBD2 on 5 matching bases. The CDR3 consists of 12 residues. CDR1 is LGHDT, CDR2 YNNKEL, per germline (reference sequence). Deletions cut 6 bases from V and 9 bases from J, with 12 bases between. The CDR3 sequence: CASSQSGGEQFF. DNA for the CDR3: TGTGCCAGCAGTCAAAGTGGAGGTGAGCAGTTCTTC.

The rearrangement links TRBV24-1 to TRBJ2-3; TRBD1 aligns across 8 bases. The CDR3 is made up of 16 amino acids. Germline V gene data show CDR1 as KGHDR and CDR2 as SFDVKD. V trimming: 3 bases; J trimming: 0 bases; junction bases outside the gene matches: 4. The DNA for the CDR3 is TGTGCCACCAGTGATAGACAGGGGATCAGCACAGATACGCAGTATTTT. This translates into CATSDRQGISTDTQYF.

The CDR3 DNA is TGTGCCAGCAGCCTGGGGCGGGAGGGCTCCTACAATGAGCAGTTCTTC. Translated, it gives CASSLGREGSYNEQFF. The chain combines TRBV5-4 with TRBJ2-1; TRBD2 agrees at 9 bases. Germline values: CDR1 SGHNT, CDR2 YYREEE (reference sequence). The CDR3 consists of 16 residues. The V and J ends lost 4 bases and 0 bases, in that order; junction bases with no gene match: 5.

This sequence joins TRBV7-2 and TRBJ2-7, with D unclear. Trimming stripped 0 bases from V and 7 bases from J, with 4 bases between. Germline V lookup: CDR1 SGHTA, CDR2 FQGNSA. The CDR3 sequence is 11 residues long. The CDR3 sequence is CASSLAGEQYF. For the CDR3, the DNA is TGTGCCAGCAGCTTAGCCGGTGAGCAGTACTTC.

This chain links TRBV30 with TRBJ2-3, with D unclear. V gave up 2 bases and J gave up 1 base, with 10 bases separating them. The CDR3 contains 14 residues. The V gene's germline CDR1 is GTSNPN and CDR2 SVGIG (reference sequence). The CDR3 nucleotides are TGTGCCTGGAGTCGCCGCGGAGGCACAGATACGCAGTATTTT. Its translation is CAWSRRGGTDTQYF.

This chain connects TRBV9 to TRBJ2-3; 8 nucleotides line up with TRBD2. The CDR3 runs 16 residues. With 1 base clipped from V and 3 bases from J, the junction kept 7 bases outside the gene matches. Looked up from germline, CDR1 is SGDLS and CDR2 is YYNGEE. CDR3 coding DNA: TGTGCCAGCAGCGTAATCGGGGGGGTTACGACAGATACGCAGTATTTT. Its protein is CASSVIGGVTTDTQYF.

The count of this clone is one. The V call is TRBV6-5, the J call TRBJ1-2; D unresolved. The CDR3 length is 15 residues. V dropped 6 bases and J dropped 7 bases, with 21 bases sitting between them. Germline CDR1 reads MNHEY; CDR2 reads SVGAGI. The CDR3 region has the DNA TGTGCCAGCAGACCGGGGAACAAAGGAAGCGCTGGCTACACCTTC. This translates into CASRPGNKGSAGYTF.

In its sample, this clone was seen once. V and J are TRBV15 and TRBJ2-7; D uncertain. The CDR3 is made up of 13 amino acids. Germline V lookup: CDR1 LNHNV, CDR2 YYDKDF (reference sequence). Trimming stripped 8 bases from V and 4 bases from J, with 15 bases between. The CDR3 is CATARVGLYEQYF. CDR3 nucleotides: TGTGCCACCGCCCGAGTGGGCTTGTACGAGCAGTACTTC.

A note on this clone: The DNA is left out, because the CDR3 cannot be placed on it with certainty; the CDR3 is given as TCRdb lists it. The identical CDR3 is also encoded by other nucleotide sequences in the sample. The chain carries TRBV6-5 and TRBJ2-5; the table's D call, TRBD2, has no DNA check behind it. Germline CDR1 reads MNHEY; CDR2 reads SVGAGI. The CDR3 has 11 residues if both end residues are counted. The CDR3: CASSSSETQYF.

The V and J genes are TRBV5-6 and TRBJ1-5, with TRBD1 matching 10 bases. J lost 5 bases, V lost 4 bases, and 9 bases had no gene match. The length of the CDR3 is 16 residues. Per the germline V gene, CDR1 is SGHDT and CDR2 is YYEEEE. The CDR3 bases are TGTGCCAGCAGCGTAAGGACAGGGGGATTTGATCAGCCCCAGCATTTT. Amino acids: CASSVRTGGFDQPQHF.

This chain links TRBV14 with TRBJ2-1; 9 bases fit TRBD2. Trimming took 0 bases from V and 9 from J; bases not matched to a gene: 6. The CDR3 is 15 amino acids. The germline V gene encodes CDR1 SGHDN and CDR2 FVKESK. The CDR3 DNA follows: TGTGCCAGCAGCCAAGATCGCGGGAGGGCCTTTGAGCAGTTCTTC. This codes for CASSQDRGRAFEQFF. Based on the CDR3 plus reference TRBV14 and TRBJ2-1, the full variable domain is EAGVTQFPSHSVIEKGQTVTLRCDPISGHDNLYWYRRVMGKEIKFLLHFVKESKQDESGMPNNRFLAERTGGTYSTLKVQPAELEDSGVYFCASSQDRGRAFEQFFGPGTRLTVL.

This sequence joins TRBV29-1 and TRBJ1-5; 7 nucleotides agree with TRBD1. The CDR3 sequence is 13 residues long. V dropped 6 bases and J dropped 3; count of bases not matched to a gene: 5. Germline assignment: CDR1 SQVTM and CDR2 ANQGSEA. For the CDR3, the DNA is TGCAGCGTCCGACAGGGATTCAATCAGCCCCAGCATTTT. It is translated as CSVRQGFNQPQHF. Full variable domain (remainder filled in from reference TRBV29-1 and TRBJ1-5): SAVISQKPSRDICQRGTSLTIQCQVDSQVTMMFWYRQQPGQSLTLIATANQGSEATYESGFVIDKFPISRPNLTFSTLTVSNMSPEDSSIYLCSVRQGFNQPQHFGDGTRLSIL.

The chain uses TRBV7-8 and TRBJ1-4, with D possibly TRBD1 on 5 matching bases. Trimming shortened V by 1 base and J by 7 bases, and 10 bases separated the two germline ends. CDR1 is SGHVS and CDR2 is FQNEAQ in the germline V gene. The CDR3 is 14 residues long. The CDR3: CASSLEQGGEKLFF. As DNA, the CDR3 is TGTGCCAGCAGCTTAGAGCAGGGCGGTGAAAAACTGTTTTTT.

The J gene is TRBJ1-5, the V gene TRBV30; possibly TRBD1 for D (5 bases). V lost 4 bases and J 6 bases, leaving 13 bases between the germline ends. The germline gives CDR1 GTSNPN, CDR2 SVGIG (reference sequence). This CDR3 has 13 residues. CDR3 nucleotide sequence: TGTGCCTGGAACATAGGGGTTTCTCAGCCCCAGCATTTT. Its protein product is CAWNIGVSQPQHF.

The V and J genes are TRBV4-1 and TRBJ2-2, with D tentatively TRBD2 (6 bases). CDR3 size: 16 residues. The germline V gene encodes CDR1 MGHRA and CDR2 YSYEKL. Trimming cost V 5 bases and J 5 bases, with 18 bases left between them. The CDR3 DNA reads as TGCGCCAGCAGCACCAAAGACGGGAGTCTTACCGGGGAGCTGTTTTTT. The encoded protein is CASSTKDGSLTGELFF.